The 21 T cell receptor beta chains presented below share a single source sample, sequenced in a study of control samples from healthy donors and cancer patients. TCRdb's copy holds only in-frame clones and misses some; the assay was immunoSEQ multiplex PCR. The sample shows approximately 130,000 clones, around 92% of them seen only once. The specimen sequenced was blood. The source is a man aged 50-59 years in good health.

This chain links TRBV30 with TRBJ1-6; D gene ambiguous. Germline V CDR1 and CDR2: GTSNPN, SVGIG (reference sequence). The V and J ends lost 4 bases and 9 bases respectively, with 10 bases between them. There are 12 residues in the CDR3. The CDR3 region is CAWTMTPSPLHF. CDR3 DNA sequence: TGTGCCTGGACTATGACCCCTTCACCCCTCCACTTT.

CDR3 DNA: TGCGCCAGCAGTGAAGGGACGGTATCCTACGAGCAGTACTTC. Its translation is CASSEGTVSYEQYF. The rearrangement uses TRBV10-2 and TRBJ2-7; D may be TRBD1 or TRBD2 (5 bases each). This CDR3 is built from 14 residues. With 3 bases removed from V and 1 base from J, the gap between germline ends came to 10 bases. Per the germline V gene, CDR1 is WSHSY and CDR2 is SAAADI.

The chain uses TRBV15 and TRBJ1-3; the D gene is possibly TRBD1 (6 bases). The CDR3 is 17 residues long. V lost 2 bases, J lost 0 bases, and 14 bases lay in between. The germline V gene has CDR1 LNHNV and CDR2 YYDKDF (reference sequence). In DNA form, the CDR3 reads TGTGCCACCAGCAGACCCCAAGCAGGGGTCTCTGGAAACACCATATATTTT. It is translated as CATSRPQAGVSGNTIYF.

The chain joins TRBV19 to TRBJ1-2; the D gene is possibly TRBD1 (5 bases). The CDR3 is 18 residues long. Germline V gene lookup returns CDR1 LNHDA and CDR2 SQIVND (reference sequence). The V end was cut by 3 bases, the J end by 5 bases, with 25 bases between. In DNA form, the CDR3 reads TGTGCCAGTAGTATTAGGAGTTCTGGGGCAGGAGGTGGTTATGGCTACACCTTC. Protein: CASSIRSSGAGGGYGYTF. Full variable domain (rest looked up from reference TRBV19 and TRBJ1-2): DGGITQSPKYLFRKEGQNVTLSCEQNLNHDAMYWYRQDPGQGLRLIYYSQIVNDFQKGDIAEGYSVSREKKESFPLTVTSAQKNPTAFYLCASSIRSSGAGGGYGYTFGSGTRLTVV.

The CDR3 here is CASSTGEGGNQPQHF. The CDR3 DNA sequence: TGTGCCAGTAGTACAGGGGAGGGGGGCAATCAGCCCCAGCATTTT. The V and J genes are TRBV19 and TRBJ1-5; D possibly corresponds to TRBD1 (6 bases). The germline gives CDR1 LNHDA, CDR2 SQIVND (reference sequence). The CDR3 has 15 amino acids. V dropped 4 bases and J dropped 2 bases, with 12 bases sitting between them.

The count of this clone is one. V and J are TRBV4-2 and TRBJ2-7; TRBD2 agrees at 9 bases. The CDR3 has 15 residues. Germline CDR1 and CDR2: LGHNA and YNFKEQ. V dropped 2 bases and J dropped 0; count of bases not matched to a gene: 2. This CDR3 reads CASSQSGGHSYEQYF. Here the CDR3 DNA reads TGTGCCAGCAGCCAAAGCGGGGGGCACTCCTACGAGCAGTACTTC.

The CDR3 nucleotides read TGCAGCGTTGGGGACACTAAGAACACTGAAGCTTTCTTT. This encodes CSVGDTKNTEAFF. The rearrangement links TRBV29-1 to TRBJ1-1; perhaps TRBD1 as D (6 bases). Germline V gives CDR1 SQVTM, CDR2 ANQGSEA. V was pared by 4 bases and J by 1 base, with 10 bases between. The CDR3 runs 13 residues.

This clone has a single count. The CDR3 loop is CASSRSDRGPGYGYTF. In nucleotides, the CDR3 is TGTGCCAGCAGCAGATCTGACAGGGGGCCAGGATATGGCTACACCTTC. The chain uses TRBV27 and TRBJ1-2; 10 bases fit TRBD1. The CDR3 sequence is 16 residues long. Losses at the gene ends were 6 bases for V and 5 bases for J; bases not matched to a gene: 12. CDR1 and CDR2 (germline): MNHEY, SMNVEV (reference sequence).

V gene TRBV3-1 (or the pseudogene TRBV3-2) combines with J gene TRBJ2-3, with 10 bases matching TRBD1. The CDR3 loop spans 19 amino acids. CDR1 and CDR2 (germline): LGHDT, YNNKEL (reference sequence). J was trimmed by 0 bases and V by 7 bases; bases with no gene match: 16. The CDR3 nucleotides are TGTGCCAGCAACCGTAAACGACCGGGACAGGGGCCGAGCACAGATACGCAGTATTTT. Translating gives CASNRKRPGQGPSTDTQYF.

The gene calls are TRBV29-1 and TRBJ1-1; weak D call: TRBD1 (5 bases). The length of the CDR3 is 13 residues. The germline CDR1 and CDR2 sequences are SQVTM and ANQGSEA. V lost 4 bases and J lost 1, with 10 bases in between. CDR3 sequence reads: CSVAGAGNTEAFF. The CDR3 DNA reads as TGCAGCGTTGCCGGGGCTGGGAACACTGAAGCTTTCTTT.

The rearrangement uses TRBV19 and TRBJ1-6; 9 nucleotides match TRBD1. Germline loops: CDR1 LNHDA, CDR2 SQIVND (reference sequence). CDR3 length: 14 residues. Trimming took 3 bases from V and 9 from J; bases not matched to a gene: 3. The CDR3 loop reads CASSIKTGGSPLHF. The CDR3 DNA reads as TGTGCCAGTAGTATCAAGACAGGGGGTTCACCCCTCCACTTT.

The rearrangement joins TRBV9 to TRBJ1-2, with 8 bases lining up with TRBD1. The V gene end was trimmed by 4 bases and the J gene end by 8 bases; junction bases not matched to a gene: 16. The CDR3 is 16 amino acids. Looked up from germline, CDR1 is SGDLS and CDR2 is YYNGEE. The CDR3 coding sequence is TGTGCCAGCAGCACCGGGACAGGTTATAACTCGGGCGGCTACACCTTC. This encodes CASSTGTGYNSGGYTF.

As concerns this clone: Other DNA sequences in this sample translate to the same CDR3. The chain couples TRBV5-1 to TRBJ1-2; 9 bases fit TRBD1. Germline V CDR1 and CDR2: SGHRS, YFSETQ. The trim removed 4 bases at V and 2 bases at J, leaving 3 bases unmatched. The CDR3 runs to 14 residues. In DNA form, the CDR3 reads TGCGCCAGCAGCCCCGGGACAGGGAACTATGGCTACACCTTC. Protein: CASSPGTGNYGYTF.

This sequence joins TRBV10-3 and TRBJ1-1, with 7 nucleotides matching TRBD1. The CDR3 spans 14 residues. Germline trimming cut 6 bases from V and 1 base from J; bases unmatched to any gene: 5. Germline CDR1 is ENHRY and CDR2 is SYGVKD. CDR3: CAISVGQQNTEAFF. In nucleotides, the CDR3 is TGTGCCATCAGCGTGGGACAGCAGAACACTGAAGCTTTCTTT.

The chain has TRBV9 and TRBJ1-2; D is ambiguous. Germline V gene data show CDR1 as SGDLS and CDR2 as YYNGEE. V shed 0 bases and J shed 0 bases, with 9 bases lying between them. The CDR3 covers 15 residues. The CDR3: CASSVGDGSNYGYTF. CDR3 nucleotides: TGTGCCAGCAGCGTAGGTGACGGGTCTAACTATGGCTACACCTTC. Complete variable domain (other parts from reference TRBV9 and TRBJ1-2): DSGVTQTPKHLITATGQRVTLRCSPRSGDLSVYWYQQSLDQGLQFLIQYYNGEERAKGNILERFSAQQFPDLHSELNLSSLELGDSALYFCASSVGDGSNYGYTFGSGTRLTVV.

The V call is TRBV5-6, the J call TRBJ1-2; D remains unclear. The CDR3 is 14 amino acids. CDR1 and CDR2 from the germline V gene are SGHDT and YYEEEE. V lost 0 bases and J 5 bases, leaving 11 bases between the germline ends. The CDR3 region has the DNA TGTGCCAGCAGCTTGGCCGGGTTTGGGTATGGCTACACCTTC. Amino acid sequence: CASSLAGFGYGYTF.

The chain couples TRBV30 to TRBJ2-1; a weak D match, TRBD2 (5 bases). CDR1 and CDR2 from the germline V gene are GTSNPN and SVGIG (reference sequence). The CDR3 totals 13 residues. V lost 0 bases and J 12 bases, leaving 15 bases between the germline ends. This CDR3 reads CAWSVRRGSGQFF. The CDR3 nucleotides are TGTGCCTGGAGTGTACGGAGAGGGTCGGGGCAGTTCTTC. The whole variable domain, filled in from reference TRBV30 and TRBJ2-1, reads SQTIHQWPATLVQPVGSPLSLECTVEGTSNPNLYWYRQAAGRGLQLLFYSVGIGQISSEVPQNLSASRPQDRQFILSSKKLLLSDSGFYLCAWSVRRGSGQFFGPGTRLTVL.

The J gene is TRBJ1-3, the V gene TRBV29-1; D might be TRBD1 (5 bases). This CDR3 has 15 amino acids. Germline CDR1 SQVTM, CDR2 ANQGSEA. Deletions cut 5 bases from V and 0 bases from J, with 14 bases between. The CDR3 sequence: CSVSDRDISGNTIYF. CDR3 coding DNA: TGCAGCGTTTCCGACAGAGACATCTCTGGAAACACCATATATTTT. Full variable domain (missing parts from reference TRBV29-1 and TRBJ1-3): SAVISQKPSRDICQRGTSLTIQCQVDSQVTMMFWYRQQPGQSLTLIATANQGSEATYESGFVIDKFPISRPNLTFSTLTVSNMSPEDSSIYLCSVSDRDISGNTIYFGEGSWLTVV.

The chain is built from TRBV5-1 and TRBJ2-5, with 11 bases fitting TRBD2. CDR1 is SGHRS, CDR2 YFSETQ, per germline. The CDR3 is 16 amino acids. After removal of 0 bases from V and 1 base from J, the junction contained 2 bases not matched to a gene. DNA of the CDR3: TGCGCCAGCAGCTTGGGACTAGCGGGGTTCCAAGAGACCCAGTACTTC. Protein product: CASSLGLAGFQETQYF.

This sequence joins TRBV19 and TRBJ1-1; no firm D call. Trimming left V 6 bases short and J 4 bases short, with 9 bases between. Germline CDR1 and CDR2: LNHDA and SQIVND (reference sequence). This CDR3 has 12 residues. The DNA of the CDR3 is TGTGCCAGTAGGCCGGGAGGCACTGAAGCTTTCTTT. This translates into CASRPGGTEAFF. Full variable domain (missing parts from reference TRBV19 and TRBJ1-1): DGGITQSPKYLFRKEGQNVTLSCEQNLNHDAMYWYRQDPGQGLRLIYYSQIVNDFQKGDIAEGYSVSREKKESFPLTVTSAQKNPTAFYLCASRPGGTEAFFGQGTRLTVV.

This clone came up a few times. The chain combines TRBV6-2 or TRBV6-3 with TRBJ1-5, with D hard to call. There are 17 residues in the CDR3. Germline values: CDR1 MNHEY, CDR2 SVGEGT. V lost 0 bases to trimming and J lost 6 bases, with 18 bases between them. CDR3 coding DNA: TGTGCCAGCAGTTACTCGAATCGACCCCAAGGTCGTCAGCCCCAGCATTTT. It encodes CASSYSNRPQGRQPQHF.